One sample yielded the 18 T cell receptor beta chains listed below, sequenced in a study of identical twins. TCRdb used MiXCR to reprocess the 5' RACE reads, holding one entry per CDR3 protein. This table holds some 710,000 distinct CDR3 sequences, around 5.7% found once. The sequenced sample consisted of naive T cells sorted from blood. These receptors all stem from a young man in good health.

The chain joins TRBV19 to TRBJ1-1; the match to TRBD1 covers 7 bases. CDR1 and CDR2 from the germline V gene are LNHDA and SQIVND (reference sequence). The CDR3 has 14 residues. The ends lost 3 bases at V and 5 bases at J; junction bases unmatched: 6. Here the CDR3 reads CASSIDRERTEAFF. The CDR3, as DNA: TGTGCCAGTAGTATCGACAGGGAGAGGACTGAAGCTTTCTTT.

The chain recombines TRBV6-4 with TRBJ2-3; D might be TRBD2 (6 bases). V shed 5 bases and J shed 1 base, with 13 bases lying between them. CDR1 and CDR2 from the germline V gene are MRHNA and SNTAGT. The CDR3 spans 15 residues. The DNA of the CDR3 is TGTGCCAGCAGTCCGACTAGTGAGGGCACAGATACGCAGTATTTT. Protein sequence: CASSPTSEGTDTQYF.

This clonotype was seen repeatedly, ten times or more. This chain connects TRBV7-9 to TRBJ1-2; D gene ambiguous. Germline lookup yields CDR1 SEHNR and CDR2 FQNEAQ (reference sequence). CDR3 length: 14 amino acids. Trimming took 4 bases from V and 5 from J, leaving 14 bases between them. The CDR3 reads CASSSGGLTYGYTF. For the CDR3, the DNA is TGTGCCAGCAGCTCGGGCGGCTTAACTTATGGCTACACCTTC.

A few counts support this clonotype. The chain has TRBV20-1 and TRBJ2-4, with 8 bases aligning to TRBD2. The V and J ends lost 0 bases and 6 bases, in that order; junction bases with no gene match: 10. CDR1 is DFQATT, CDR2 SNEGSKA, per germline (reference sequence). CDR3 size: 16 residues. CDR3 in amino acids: CSARDPAGDPGNIQYF. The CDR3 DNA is TGCAGTGCTAGAGATCCAGCGGGAGACCCGGGAAACATTCAGTACTTC.

The CDR3 coding sequence is TGCGCCAGCAGCTTAACTTTAGGAGGGGCGGGGACCAAAAACATTCAGTACTTC. This encodes CASSLTLGGAGTKNIQYF. J is TRBJ2-4 and V is TRBV5-1; possible D gene TRBD2, 6 bases. CDR1 and CDR2 (germline): SGHRS, YFSETQ. Trimming left V 2 bases short and J 2 bases short, with 20 bases between. This CDR3 is built from 18 residues.

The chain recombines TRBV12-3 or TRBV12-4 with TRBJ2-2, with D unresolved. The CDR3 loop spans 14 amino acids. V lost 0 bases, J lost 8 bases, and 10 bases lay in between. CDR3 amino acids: CASSLARSAGELFF. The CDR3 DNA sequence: TGTGCCAGCAGTTTAGCGAGGTCAGCGGGGGAGCTGTTTTTT.

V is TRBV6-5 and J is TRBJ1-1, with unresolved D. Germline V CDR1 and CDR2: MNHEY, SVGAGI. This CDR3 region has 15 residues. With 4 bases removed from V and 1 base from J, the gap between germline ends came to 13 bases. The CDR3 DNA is TGTGCCAGCAGTTCCCCTCTACGGGAGAACACTGAAGCTTTCTTT. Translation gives CASSSPLRENTEAFF.

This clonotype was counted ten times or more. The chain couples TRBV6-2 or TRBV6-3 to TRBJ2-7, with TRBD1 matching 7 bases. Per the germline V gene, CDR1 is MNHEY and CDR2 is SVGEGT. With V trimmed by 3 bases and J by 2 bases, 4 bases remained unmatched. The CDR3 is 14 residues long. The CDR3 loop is CASSYTGVPYEQYF. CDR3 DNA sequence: TGTGCCAGCAGTTATACAGGGGTACCCTACGAGCAGTACTTC.

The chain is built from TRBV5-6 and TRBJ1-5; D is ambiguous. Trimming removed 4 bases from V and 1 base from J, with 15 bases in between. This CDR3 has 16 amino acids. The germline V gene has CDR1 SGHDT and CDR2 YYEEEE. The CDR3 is CASSPGAGFSNQPQHF. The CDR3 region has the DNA TGTGCCAGCAGCCCCGGAGCGGGCTTCAGCAATCAGCCCCAGCATTTT.

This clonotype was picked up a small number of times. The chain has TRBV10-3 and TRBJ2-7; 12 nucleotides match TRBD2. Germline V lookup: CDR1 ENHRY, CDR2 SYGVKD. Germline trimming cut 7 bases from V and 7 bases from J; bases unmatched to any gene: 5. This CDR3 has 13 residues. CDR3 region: CAITLAGGGEQYF. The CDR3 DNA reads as TGTGCCATCACCCTAGCGGGAGGGGGTGAGCAGTACTTC.

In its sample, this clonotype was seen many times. The CDR3 protein is CASNPGGANEKLFF. As DNA, the CDR3 is TGTGCCAGCAACCCGGGGGGAGCTAATGAAAAACTGTTTTTT. V and J are TRBV25-1 and TRBJ1-4; TRBD1 might be the D (5 bases). CDR1 is MGHDK and CDR2 is SYGVNS in the germline V gene. This CDR3 comprises 14 residues. V lost 7 bases, J lost 3 bases, and 12 bases lay in between. Drawing the rest from reference TRBV25-1 and TRBJ1-4, the complete variable domain is EADIYQTPRYLVIGTGKKITLECSQTMGHDKMYWYQQDPGMELHLIHYSYGVNSTEKGDLSSESTVSRIRTEHFPLTLESARPSHTSQYLCASNPGGANEKLFFGSGTQLSVL.

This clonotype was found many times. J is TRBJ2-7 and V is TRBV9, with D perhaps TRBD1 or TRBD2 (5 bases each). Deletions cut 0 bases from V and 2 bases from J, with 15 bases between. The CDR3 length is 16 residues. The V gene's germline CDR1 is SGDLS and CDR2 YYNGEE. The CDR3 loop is CASSVGDLTPPYEQYF. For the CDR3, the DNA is TGTGCCAGCAGCGTAGGGGACCTAACCCCCCCCTACGAGCAGTACTTC.

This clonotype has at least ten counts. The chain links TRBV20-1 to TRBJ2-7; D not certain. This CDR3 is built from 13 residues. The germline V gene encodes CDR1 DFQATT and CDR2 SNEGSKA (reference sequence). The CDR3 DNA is TGCAGTGCGAGAGACCTCAGCTCCTACGAGCAGTACGTC. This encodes CSARDLSSYEQYV.

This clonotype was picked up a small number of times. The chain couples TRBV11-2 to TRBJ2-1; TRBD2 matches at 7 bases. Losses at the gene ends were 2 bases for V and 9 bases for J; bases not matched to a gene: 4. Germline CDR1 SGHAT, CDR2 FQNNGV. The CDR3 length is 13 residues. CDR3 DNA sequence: TGTGCCAGCAGCTTAAGACTAGCTATTGAGCAGTTCTTC. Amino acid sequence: CASSLRLAIEQFF.

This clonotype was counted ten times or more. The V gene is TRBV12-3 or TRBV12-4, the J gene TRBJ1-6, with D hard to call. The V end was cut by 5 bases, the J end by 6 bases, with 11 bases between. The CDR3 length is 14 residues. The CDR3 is CASSPRRVNSPLHF. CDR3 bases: TGTGCCAGCAGTCCCCGACGGGTTAATTCACCCCTCCACTTT.

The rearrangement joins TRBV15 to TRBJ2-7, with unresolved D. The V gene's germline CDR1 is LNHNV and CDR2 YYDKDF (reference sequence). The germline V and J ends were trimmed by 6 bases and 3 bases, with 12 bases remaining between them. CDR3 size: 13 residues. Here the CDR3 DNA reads TGTGCCACCAGGAGCAGAGAAAGCTACGAGCAGTACGTC. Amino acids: CATRSRESYEQYV.

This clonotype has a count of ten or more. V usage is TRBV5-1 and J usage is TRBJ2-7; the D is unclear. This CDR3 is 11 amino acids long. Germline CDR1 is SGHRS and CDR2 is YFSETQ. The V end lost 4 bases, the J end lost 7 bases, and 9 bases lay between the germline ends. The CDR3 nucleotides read TGCGCCAGCAGCATAGGGCAGGAGCAGTACTTC. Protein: CASSIGQEQYF. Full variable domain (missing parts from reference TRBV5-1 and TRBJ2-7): KAGVTQTPRYLIKTRGQQVTLSCSPISGHRSVSWYQQTPGQGLQFLFEYFSETQRNKGNFPGRFSGRQFSNSRSEMNVSTLELGDSALYLCASSIGQEQYFGPGTRLTVT.

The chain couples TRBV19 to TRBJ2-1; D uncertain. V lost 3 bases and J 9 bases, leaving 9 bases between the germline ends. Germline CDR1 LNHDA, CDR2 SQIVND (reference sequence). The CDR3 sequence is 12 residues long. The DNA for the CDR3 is TGTGCCAGTAGTATGAGTGGAAGTGAGCAGTTCTTC. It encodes CASSMSGSEQFF.